One sample yielded the 12 T cell receptor beta chains listed below, sequenced in a study of vaccination and CD4 T cells after COVID-19. As for treatment: approximately nine-day PBMC culture with coronavirus spike peptide pools or control peptides (ViraFEST assay). An Oncomine TCR Beta short-read assay was used to sequence the DNA from cultured CD4+ T cells. In TCRdb, the PCR reads were re-called with MiXCR into one record per CDR3 protein. The sample records fewer than 15,000 distinct CDR3 sequences, about 53% being singletons. Their antigen targets remain unknown. The sample in question was CD4+ T cells from blood, cultured in vitro, obtained before SARS-CoV-2 vaccination. These receptors were collected from a human donor who had recovered from COVID-19.

This clonotype was detected only a few times. The chain has TRBV6-1 and TRBJ1-1, with 7 bases aligning to TRBD1. The CDR3 has 13 residues. Trimming took 6 bases from V and 5 from J; bases not matched to a gene: 6. Per germline, CDR1 MNHNS and CDR2 SASEGT. CDR3 nucleotide sequence: TGTGCCAGCAGAGACAGGGCGGAAACTGAAGCTTTCTTT. It encodes CASRDRAETEAFF.

This clonotype has only a few counts. J is TRBJ1-1 and V is TRBV27; D perhaps matches TRBD1 (6 bases). V dropped 5 bases and J dropped 6 bases, with 19 bases sitting between them. The CDR3 has 15 amino acids. Germline V gene data show CDR1 as MNHEY and CDR2 as SMNVEV (reference sequence). The CDR3: CASSPLGQSFAEAFF. The CDR3 bases are TGTGCCAGCAGTCCCCTAGGACAGTCTTTTGCTGAAGCTTTCTTT.

V is TRBV6-5 and J is TRBJ2-5; 7 bases line up with TRBD2. The CDR3 has 15 amino acids. Per the germline V gene, CDR1 is MNHEY and CDR2 is SVGAGI. After removal of 0 bases from V and 5 bases from J, the junction contained 6 bases not matched to a gene. CDR3 protein: CASSYSGLGGETQYF. The CDR3 nucleotides read TGTGCCAGCAGTTACTCGGGGCTGGGGGGGGAGACCCAGTACTTC.

CDR3 protein: CASSAQGSTEAFF. CDR3 in DNA: TGTGCCAGCAGCGCCCAGGGGTCCACTGAAGCTTTCTTT. V gene TRBV7-3 combines with J gene TRBJ1-1; weak D call: TRBD1 (6 bases). V lost 5 bases, J lost 4 bases, and 11 bases lay in between. The CDR3 covers 13 residues. Germline assignment: CDR1 SGHTA and CDR2 FQGTGA.

The V call is TRBV7-9, the J call TRBJ2-5, with D tentatively TRBD1 (5 bases). CDR1 SEHNR and CDR2 FQNEAQ come from the germline V gene (reference sequence). The CDR3 is made up of 14 amino acids. Trimming removed 5 bases from V and 5 bases from J, with 15 bases in between. The CDR3 loop is CASSRQGIRETQYF. The CDR3 DNA is TGTGCCAGCAGCCGCCAGGGAATAAGGGAGACCCAGTACTTC. The full variable domain, rest sourced from reference TRBV7-9 and TRBJ2-5, is DTGVSQNPRHKITKRGQNVTFRCDPISEHNRLYWYRQTLGQGPEFLTYFQNEAQLEKSRLLSDRFSAERPKGSFSTLEIQRTEQGDSAMYLCASSRQGIRETQYFGPGTRLLVL.

This chain links TRBV19 with TRBJ2-3; D remains unclear. The germline CDR1 and CDR2 sequences are LNHDA and SQIVND (reference sequence). V was shortened by 1 base and J by 0 bases, with 8 bases between the two germline ends. CDR3 length equals 15 residues. The DNA of the CDR3 is TGTGCCAGTAGTATAGGCACTTCTAGCACAGATACGCAGTATTTT. The encoded protein is CASSIGTSSTDTQYF.

This clonotype appeared once. The chain carries TRBV20-1 and TRBJ1-5; the D gene is possibly TRBD1 (6 bases). CDR1 is DFQATT and CDR2 is SNEGSKA in the germline V gene (reference sequence). This CDR3 comprises 15 residues. With 0 bases removed from V and 7 bases from J, the gap between germline ends came to 16 bases. Here the CDR3 DNA reads TGCAGTGCTAGAGAGGCAGGGGCCGGGGGGCAGCCCCAGCATTTT. This translates into CSAREAGAGGQPQHF.

This chain connects TRBV5-1 to TRBJ2-2; TRBD2 might be the D (6 bases). The germline CDR1 and CDR2 sequences are SGHRS and YFSETQ. V gave up 0 bases and J gave up 7 bases, with 7 bases separating them. This CDR3 spans 13 amino acids. The CDR3 bases are TGCGCCAGCAGCTTGGAAGCGGGCGGGGAGCTGTTTTTT. This codes for CASSLEAGGELFF. Drawing the rest from reference TRBV5-1 and TRBJ2-2, the complete variable domain is KAGVTQTPRYLIKTRGQQVTLSCSPISGHRSVSWYQQTPGQGLQFLFEYFSETQRNKGNFPGRFSGRQFSNSRSEMNVSTLELGDSALYLCASSLEAGGELFFGEGSRLTVL.

The chain uses TRBV28 and TRBJ1-5, with D perhaps TRBD1 (6 bases). Germline V gene data show CDR1 as MDHEN and CDR2 as SYDVKM. V lost 2 bases and J 3 bases, leaving 11 bases between the germline ends. The length of the CDR3 is 15 residues. For the CDR3, the DNA is TGTGCCAGCAGTTTAGCAGGGGCCCACAATCAGCCCCAGCATTTT. Protein sequence: CASSLAGAHNQPQHF.

This clonotype was detected only once. The rearrangement joins TRBV7-2 to TRBJ2-1; tentative D call: TRBD1 (6 bases). The CDR3 is made up of 14 amino acids. The V end was cut by 7 bases, the J end by 5 bases, with 15 bases between. CDR1 SGHTA and CDR2 FQGNSA come from the germline V gene. This CDR3 is CASKPGQGNNEQFF. The CDR3 bases are TGTGCCAGCAAGCCGGGACAAGGGAACAATGAGCAGTTCTTC.

The rearrangement uses TRBV18 and TRBJ1-6; no definite D call. This CDR3 region has 14 residues. Looked up from germline, CDR1 is KGHSH and CDR2 is LQKENI. V was trimmed by 3 bases and J by 4 bases, leaving 7 bases between them. CDR3 amino acids: CASSPARYNSPLHF. CDR3 coding DNA: TGTGCCAGCTCACCGGCCAGATATAATTCACCCCTCCACTTT.

This clonotype has only a few counts. J is TRBJ1-2 and V is TRBV20-1; 7 bases agree with TRBD1. With V trimmed by 0 bases and J by 3 bases, 10 bases remained unmatched. This CDR3 region has 16 residues. Germline V gene sequence: CDR1 DFQATT, CDR2 SNEGSKA (reference sequence). For the CDR3, the DNA is TGCAGTGCTAGAGACCCCACAGTCGACAGGGACTATGGCTACACCTTC. Amino acids: CSARDPTVDRDYGYTF.